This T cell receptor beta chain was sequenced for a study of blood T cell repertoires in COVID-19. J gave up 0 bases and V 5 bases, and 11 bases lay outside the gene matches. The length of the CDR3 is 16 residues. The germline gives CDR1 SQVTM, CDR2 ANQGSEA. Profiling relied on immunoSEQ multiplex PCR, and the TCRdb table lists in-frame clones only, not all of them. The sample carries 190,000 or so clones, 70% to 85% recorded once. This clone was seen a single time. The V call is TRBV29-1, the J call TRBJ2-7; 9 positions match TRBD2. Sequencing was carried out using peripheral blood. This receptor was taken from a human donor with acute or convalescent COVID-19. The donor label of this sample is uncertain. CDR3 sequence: CSVLEAGGGSSYEQYF. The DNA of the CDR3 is TGCAGCGTTTTGGAAGCGGGAGGAGGAAGCTCCTACGAGCAGTACTTC.